The rows below give T cell receptor beta chains drawn from one sample of a study of T cell repertoires in cytomegalovirus infection. TCRdb itself ran the reads through MiXCR, one entry per CDR3 protein. The repertoire holds hundreds of thousands of distinct CDR3 sequences, with roughly 33% as singletons. Their specific antigens are unknown. Sample: cultured PBMCs, taken from culture after CMV antigen stimulation. The receptors stem from a human donor in good health (CMV status not recorded). Some clones in this sample may be carry-over from other donors' samples. Both conserved end residues are part of each CDR3. The D gene is left open where the match is weak. Not every row has a clone size; where given, it reads once, few, many or a size class.

d_call	v_call	clone_size	j_call	cdr3_aa	cdr3_nt
NA	TRBV7-2	few	TRBJ2-7	CASRLGGGGAQGYEQYF	TGTGCCAGCAGACTGGGCGGAGGGGGCGCACAGGGGTACGAGCAGTACTTC
TRBD2	TRBV5-1	NA	TRBJ2-1	CASSLGGGASQQFF	TGCGCCAGCAGCTTGGGCGGGGGGGCCTCACAGCAGTTCTTC
NA	TRBV6-2/TRBV6-3	NA	TRBJ1-1	CASSYVEGRTEAFF	TGTGCCAGCAGTTACGTGGAGGGAAGGACTGAAGCTTTCTTT
TRBD2	TRBV9	NA	TRBJ2-5	CASSSSGGVEETQYF	TGTGCCAGCAGCTCTTCGGGAGGGGTCGAAGAGACCCAGTACTTC
TRBD2	TRBV28	many	TRBJ2-3	CASSLERLAGPEPDTQYF	TGTGCCAGCAGTTTGGAGAGACTAGCGGGCCCAGAGCCAGATACGCAGTATTTT
NA	TRBV6-1	NA	TRBJ1-5	CASSYNPSNQPQHF	TGTGCCAGCAGTTACAATCCGAGCAATCAGCCCCAGCATTTT
TRBD1	TRBV6-2/TRBV6-3	few	TRBJ1-5	CASSGEGTGGRWPQHF	TGTGCCAGCAGCGGGGAAGGGACAGGGGGACGGTGGCCCCAGCATTTT
NA	TRBV6-1	NA	TRBJ1-1	CASRRGGKGSNTEAFF	TGTGCCAGCAGGAGAGGTGGTAAGGGGTCGAACACTGAAGCTTTCTTT
NA	TRBV7-6	NA	TRBJ2-1	CASSLDRPEQFF	TGTGCCAGCAGCTTAGATCGCCCCGAGCAGTTCTTC
TRBD2	TRBV11-2	few	TRBJ2-7	CASTTDLAGAYYEQYF	TGTGCCAGCACCACCGATCTAGCGGGGGCTTACTACGAGCAGTACTTC
NA	TRBV29-1	NA	TRBJ2-1	CSIDNNEQFF	TGCAGCATTGACAACAATGAGCAGTTCTTC
NA	TRBV7-2	many	TRBJ2-2	CASSPYTSGPGELFF	TGTGCCAGCAGCCCCTACACCTCAGGGCCCGGGGAGCTGTTTTTT
NA	TRBV7-2	NA	TRBJ2-3	CASSFRDLDTQYF	TGTGCCAGCAGCTTTCGGGATCTGGATACGCAGTATTTT
NA	TRBV11-1	NA	TRBJ2-2	CASSLARDYTGELFF	TGTGCCAGCAGCTTAGCTCGGGATTACACCGGGGAGCTGTTTTTT
TRBD2	TRBV5-1	once	TRBJ2-1	CASSWSSGGPSSEQFF	TGCGCCAGCAGCTGGTCTAGCGGGGGGCCCTCGAGTGAGCAGTTCTTC
NA	TRBV28	NA	TRBJ2-2	CASSFSLNTGELFF	TGTGCCAGCAGTTTTAGCCTGAACACCGGGGAGCTGTTTTTT
NA	TRBV7-2	many	TRBJ2-1	CASSLALDPLYEQFF	TGTGCCAGCAGCTTAGCCCTCGACCCCCTCTATGAGCAGTTCTTC
TRBD2	TRBV6-1	few	TRBJ2-1	CASSEAKLAGVGVSYNEQFF	TGTGCCAGCAGTGAAGCGAAGCTAGCGGGAGTTGGGGTATCCTACAATGAGCAGTTCTTC
NA	TRBV6-1	few	TRBJ2-1	CASSFTPGGIYNEQFF	TGTGCCAGCAGTTTTACCCCTGGGGGGATCTACAATGAGCAGTTCTTC
TRBD2	TRBV5-1	few	TRBJ2-1	CASSLRTSGSPDEQFF	TGCGCCAGCAGCTTAAGGACTAGCGGGAGCCCGGATGAGCAGTTCTTC
TRBD1	TRBV20-1	NA	TRBJ1-3	CSARVGTGADTIYF	TGCAGTGCTAGAGTGGGGACAGGGGCGGACACCATATATTTT
TRBD1	TRBV6-8	once	TRBJ1-2	CASSYVGQGANGYTF	TGTGCCAGCAGTTACGTTGGACAGGGCGCCAATGGCTACACCTTC
NA	TRBV7-2	NA	TRBJ2-3	CASSSPSNTQYF	TGTGCCAGCAGCTCCCCCTCGAATACGCAGTATTTT
TRBD2	TRBV10-2	NA	TRBJ2-3	CASSESRGLAGGLSTDTQYF	TGCGCCAGCAGTGAGTCGAGGGGACTAGCGGGGGGTCTGAGCACAGATACGCAGTATTTT
NA	TRBV6-2/TRBV6-3	NA	TRBJ2-3	CASRAGGVDTLYF	TGTGCCAGCAGGGCAGGGGGGGTGGATACGCTGTATTTT